This TCR beta chain was captured by sequencing in a study of cytomegalovirus exposure and HLA in healthy donors. Use of 60 Vbeta and 13 Jbeta primers characterized the PCR. Only in-frame clones appear in the TCRdb table, and some are missing; sequencing was by immunoSEQ multiplex PCR. The table lists 160,000 or so clones, around 80% of them singletons, with 4.3% in the top ten. Trimming cost V 7 bases and J 5 bases; bases outside gene matches: 13. This CDR3 region has 15 residues. Looked up from germline, CDR1 is GTSNPN and CDR2 is SVGIG (reference sequence). The clonotype comes from a man aged 35 to 55 in good health and CMV-seronegative. The material sequenced was PBMCs. The V call is TRBV30, the J call TRBJ1-2, with TRBD1 matching 10 bases. The CDR3 nucleotides are TGTGCCTACGTTACCGTCGGACAGGGGGGGTATGGCTACACCTTC. Residues: CAYVTVGQGGYGYTF. Filled out from reference TRBV30 and TRBJ1-2, the complete variable domain reads SQTIHQWPATLVQPVGSPLSLECTVEGTSNPNLYWYRQAAGRGLQLLFYSVGIGQISSEVPQNLSASRPQDRQFILSSKKLLLSDSGFYLCAYVTVGQGGYGYTFGSGTRLTVV.